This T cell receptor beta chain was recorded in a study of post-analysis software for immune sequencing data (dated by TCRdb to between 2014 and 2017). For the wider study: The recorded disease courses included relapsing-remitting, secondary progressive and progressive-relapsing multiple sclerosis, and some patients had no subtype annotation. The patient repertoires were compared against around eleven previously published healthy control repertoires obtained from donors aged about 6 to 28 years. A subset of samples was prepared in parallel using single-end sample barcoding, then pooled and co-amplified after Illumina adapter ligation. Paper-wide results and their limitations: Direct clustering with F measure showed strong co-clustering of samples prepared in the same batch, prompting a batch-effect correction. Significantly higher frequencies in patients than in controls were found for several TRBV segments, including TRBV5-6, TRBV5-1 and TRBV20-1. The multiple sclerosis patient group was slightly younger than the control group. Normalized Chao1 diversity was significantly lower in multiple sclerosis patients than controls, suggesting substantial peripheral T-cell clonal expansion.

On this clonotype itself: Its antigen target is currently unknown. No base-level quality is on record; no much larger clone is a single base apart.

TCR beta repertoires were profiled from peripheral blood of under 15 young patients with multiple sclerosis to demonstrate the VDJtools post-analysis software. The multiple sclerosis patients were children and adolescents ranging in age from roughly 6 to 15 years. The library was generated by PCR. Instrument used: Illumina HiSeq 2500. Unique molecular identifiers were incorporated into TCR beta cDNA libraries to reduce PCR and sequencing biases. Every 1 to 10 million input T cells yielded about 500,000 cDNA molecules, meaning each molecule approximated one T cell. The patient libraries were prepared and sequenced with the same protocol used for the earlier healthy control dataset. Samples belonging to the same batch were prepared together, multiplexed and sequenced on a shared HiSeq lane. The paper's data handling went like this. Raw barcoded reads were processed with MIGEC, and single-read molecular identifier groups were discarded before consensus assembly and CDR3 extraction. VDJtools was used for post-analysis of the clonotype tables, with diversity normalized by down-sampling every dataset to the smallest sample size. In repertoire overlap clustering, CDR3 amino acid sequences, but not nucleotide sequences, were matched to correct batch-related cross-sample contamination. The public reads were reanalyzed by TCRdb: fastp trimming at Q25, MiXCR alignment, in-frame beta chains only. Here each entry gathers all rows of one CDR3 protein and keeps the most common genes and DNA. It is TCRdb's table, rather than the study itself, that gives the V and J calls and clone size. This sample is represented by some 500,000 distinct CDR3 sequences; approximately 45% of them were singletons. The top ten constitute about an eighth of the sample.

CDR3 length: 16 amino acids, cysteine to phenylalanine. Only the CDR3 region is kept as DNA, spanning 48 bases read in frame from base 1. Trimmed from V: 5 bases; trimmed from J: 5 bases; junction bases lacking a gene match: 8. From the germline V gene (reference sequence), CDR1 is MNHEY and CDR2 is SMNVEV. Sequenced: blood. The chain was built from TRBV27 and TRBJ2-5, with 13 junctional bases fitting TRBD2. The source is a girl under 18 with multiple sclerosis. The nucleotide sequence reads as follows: TGTGCCAGCAGTCCCGGGACTAGCGGGATTAGGGAGACCCAGTACTTC. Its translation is CASSPGTSGIRETQYF.